This T cell receptor beta chain is drawn from a study of T cell responses to AZD1222 COVID-19 vaccine. Findings and caveats of the study: Donors skewed white British and female; clonal diversity was possibly underestimated. Reportedly, close to half of spike-specific TCRs are directed against unmutated variant regions.

Turning to this clone: The antigen remains undetermined.

This CDR3 has 13 amino acids. Trimming pared 6 bases from V and 8 bases from J, leaving 16 bases between. CDR1 is LNHDA and CDR2 is SQIVND in the germline V gene (reference sequence). Sequenced by immunoSEQ multiplex PCR; TCRdb stores in-frame clones only, minus some. The sample records tens of thousands of clones, approximately 84% being singletons. The sample in question was peripheral blood, obtained on day 0 of AZD1222 vaccination. V gene TRBV19 combines with J gene TRBJ1-2; the D is unclear. The sequence was collected from an adult in good health. The CDR3, as DNA: TGTGCCAGTAGGGTTAATGCCCCGGTAGGCTACACCTTC. Amino acids: CASRVNAPVGYTF.